This T cell receptor beta chain was captured by sequencing in a study of regulatory T cells in long-lasting Graves disease. From germline, CDR1 is DFQATT and CDR2 SNEGSKA (reference sequence). CDR3 length: 16 amino acids. Germline trimming cut 5 bases from V and 0 bases from J; bases unmatched to any gene: 9. This clonotype was recorded at least ten times. Time point specified: newly diagnosed GD, antithyroid drugs for less than 3 months. From PBMCs, RNA was extracted and then used to make the TCR library. Both iRepertoire HTBI primers and Arm-PCR of CDR3 regions were used to build the TCR beta libraries. TCRdb redid the calling of the multiplex PCR reads with MiXCR, one entry per CDR3 protein. This table holds about 420,000 distinct CDR3 sequences, around 17% found once. These data were likewise used in another study, on T cells in Graves' hyperthyroidism and ophthalmopathy.

This TCR was sampled from a young woman with Graves disease. Sample: peripheral blood mononuclear cells (PBMCs), taken at new diagnosis, from a patient treated with antithyroid drugs. The gene calls are TRBV20-1 and TRBJ2-7; 11 bases fit TRBD2. The DNA for the CDR3 is TGCAGTGCTGCGGGACTAGCGGATTTAAGCTCCTACGAGCAGTACTTC. Amino acid sequence: CSAAGLADLSSYEQYF.